This is a list of T cell receptor beta chains from one sample in a study of T cell responses to AZD1222 COVID-19 vaccine. The table came from immunoSEQ multiplex PCR; TCRdb's copy has only in-frame clones and leaves some out. The repertoire includes 170,000 or so clones, 75% to 95% of them detected once, and 1.5% sits in the top ten. The sample was peripheral blood, taken on day 0 of AZD1222 vaccination. The receptors derive from an adult in good health. CDR3s include the opening cysteine and the closing phenylalanine or tryptophan. Fields, in order: D gene, clone size, V gene, J gene, CDR3 protein, CDR3 DNA. D genes are given only for firm matches. A clone size is listed for some rows: how often the clone was seen (once, few, many), or a class if it is expanded.

d_gene: NA; abundance: NA; v_gene: TRBV3-1/TRBV3-2; j_gene: TRBJ2-1; CDR3aa: CASSQGESGRNEQFF; CDR3nt: TGTGCCAGCAGCCAAGGCGAATCGGGACGGAATGAGCAGTTCTTC
d_gene: NA; abundance: NA; v_gene: TRBV6-2/TRBV6-3; j_gene: TRBJ2-3; CDR3aa: CASSSRGAATDTQYF; CDR3nt: TGTGCCAGCAGTAGTCGGGGGGCCGCCACAGATACGCAGTATTTT
d_gene: NA; abundance: once; v_gene: TRBV28; j_gene: TRBJ2-5; CDR3aa: CASSSLKGQAQETQYF; CDR3nt: TGTGCCAGCAGTTCCCTAAAGGGGCAGGCCCAAGAGACCCAGTACTTC
d_gene: NA; abundance: NA; v_gene: TRBV6-5; j_gene: TRBJ1-2; CDR3aa: CASSYPGYGYTF; CDR3nt: TGTGCCAGCAGTTATCCCGGTTATGGCTACACCTTC
d_gene: NA; abundance: NA; v_gene: TRBV19; j_gene: TRBJ1-1; CDR3aa: CASSINSNTEAFF; CDR3nt: TGTGCCAGTAGTATCAACAGCAACACTGAAGCTTTCTTT
d_gene: TRBD1; abundance: NA; v_gene: TRBV28; j_gene: TRBJ1-1; CDR3aa: CASSWTGLNTEAFF; CDR3nt: TGTGCCAGCAGTTGGACAGGGTTGAACACTGAAGCTTTCTTT
d_gene: TRBD2; abundance: NA; v_gene: TRBV4-2; j_gene: TRBJ2-1; CDR3aa: CASSQELAYGEQFF; CDR3nt: TGTGCCAGCAGCCAAGAACTAGCGTACGGTGAGCAGTTCTTC
d_gene: NA; abundance: NA; v_gene: TRBV12-5; j_gene: TRBJ1-1; CDR3aa: CASGWGVNTEAFF; CDR3nt: TGTGCTAGTGGCTGGGGGGTGAACACTGAAGCTTTCTTT
d_gene: NA; abundance: NA; v_gene: TRBV18; j_gene: TRBJ2-7; CDR3aa: CASSLRDPYEQYF; CDR3nt: TGTGCCAGCTCACTCCGGGACCCCTACGAGCAGTACTTC
d_gene: NA; abundance: NA; v_gene: TRBV15; j_gene: TRBJ1-1; CDR3aa: CATSRDFGGWGTEAFF; CDR3nt: TGTGCCACCAGCAGAGATTTTGGGGGTTGGGGCACTGAAGCTTTCTTT
d_gene: TRBD1; abundance: NA; v_gene: TRBV29-1; j_gene: TRBJ1-2; CDR3aa: CSATSGGTIYGYTF; CDR3nt: TGCAGCGCCACTTCAGGGGGAACCATCTATGGCTACACCTTC
d_gene: TRBD2; abundance: NA; v_gene: TRBV6-5; j_gene: TRBJ2-7; CDR3aa: CASSPGLGSYEQYF; CDR3nt: TGTGCCAGCAGTCCGGGACTAGGTTCCTACGAGCAGTACTTC
d_gene: NA; abundance: few; v_gene: TRBV5-5; j_gene: TRBJ1-2; CDR3aa: CASSSSLDSSYGYTF; CDR3nt: TGTGCCAGCAGCTCCTCCTTGGACAGCTCCTATGGCTACACCTTC
d_gene: TRBD1; abundance: NA; v_gene: TRBV5-1; j_gene: TRBJ1-4; CDR3aa: CASSRQGNEKLFF; CDR3nt: TGCGCCAGCAGCCGACAGGGTAATGAAAAACTGTTTTTT
d_gene: TRBD1; abundance: few; v_gene: TRBV7-8; j_gene: TRBJ1-5; CDR3aa: CASSGGDRNQPQHF; CDR3nt: TGTGCCAGCAGCGGGGGGGACAGAAATCAGCCCCAGCATTTT
d_gene: TRBD1; abundance: NA; v_gene: TRBV7-9; j_gene: TRBJ1-2; CDR3aa: CASSYYKTGGDYGYTF; CDR3nt: TGTGCCAGCAGCTATTACAAGACAGGGGGCGATTATGGCTACACCTTC
d_gene: NA; abundance: NA; v_gene: TRBV11-2; j_gene: TRBJ1-6; CDR3aa: CASSPPDSPLHF; CDR3nt: TGTGCCAGCAGCCCCCCGGATTCACCCCTCCACTTT
d_gene: NA; abundance: NA; v_gene: TRBV5-5; j_gene: TRBJ1-5; CDR3aa: CASSFLGAPSNQPQHF; CDR3nt: TGTGCCAGCAGCTTTTTGGGGGCTCCGAGCAATCAGCCCCAGCATTTT
d_gene: NA; abundance: NA; v_gene: TRBV5-4; j_gene: TRBJ2-7; CDR3aa: CASSLEWAGVELYEQYF; CDR3nt: TGTGCCAGCAGCTTGGAGTGGGCTGGGGTTGAGCTCTACGAGCAGTACTTC
d_gene: TRBD2; abundance: NA; v_gene: TRBV28; j_gene: TRBJ2-2; CDR3aa: CASSFTLGGGNTGELFF; CDR3nt: TGTGCCAGCAGTTTTACCCTCGGCGGGGGGAACACCGGGGAGCTGTTTTTT
d_gene: TRBD1; abundance: NA; v_gene: TRBV9; j_gene: TRBJ1-1; CDR3aa: CASSEGPGQGGIRAFF; CDR3nt: TGTGCCAGCAGCGAGGGCCCGGGACAGGGAGGGATCAGAGCTTTCTTT
d_gene: NA; abundance: NA; v_gene: TRBV6-5; j_gene: TRBJ1-2; CDR3aa: CASRDPIYTF; CDR3nt: TGTGCCAGCAGGGACCCCATCTACACCTTC
d_gene: TRBD1; abundance: NA; v_gene: TRBV3-1/TRBV3-2; j_gene: TRBJ1-2; CDR3aa: CASSGDRAYGYTF; CDR3nt: TGTGCCAGCAGCGGGGACAGGGCCTATGGCTACACCTTC
d_gene: NA; abundance: NA; v_gene: TRBV18; j_gene: TRBJ2-7; CDR3aa: CASSRQSYEQYF; CDR3nt: TGTGCCAGCTCACGGCAGTCCTACGAGCAGTACTTC
d_gene: NA; abundance: NA; v_gene: TRBV30; j_gene: TRBJ1-2; CDR3aa: CACLRAGVQGYTF; CDR3nt: TGTGCCTGCCTGAGGGCAGGGGTGCAAGGCTACACCTTC
d_gene: NA; abundance: NA; v_gene: TRBV19; j_gene: TRBJ1-2; CDR3aa: CASTGERTYGYTF; CDR3nt: TGTGCCAGTACCGGAGAGAGGACTTATGGCTACACCTTC
d_gene: TRBD1; abundance: NA; v_gene: TRBV5-1; j_gene: TRBJ1-1; CDR3aa: CASARDRGLNTEAFF; CDR3nt: TGCGCCAGTGCCCGGGACAGGGGGCTGAACACTGAAGCTTTCTTT